This TCR beta chain is from a study of cytotoxic CD8 clonotypes in ibrutinib-treated CLL. The overall study: Average yields of about 260,000 productive templates and tens of thousands of productive rearrangements characterized the samples.

Findings of the study overall: Sampling times, which were not matched between the groups, differed between sustained-remission patients and progressing patients. Contraction or stability on treatment was seen for public clonotypes, which were uncommon.

Method: immunoSEQ multiplex PCR; TCRdb's copy keeps in-frame clones and lacks some. In the table there are roughly 180,000 clones, roughly four fifths of which are singletons. This clone showed up many times. The antigen is not known. This clonotype was sampled from a human donor with chronic lymphocytic leukemia. Here the sequenced sample was PBMCs, taken after 24 months of ibrutinib treatment.

CDR3 nucleotides: TGTGCCAGCAGTGATGGGGGAAGTAGCAATCAGCCCCAGCATTTT. This translates into CASSDGGSSNQPQHF. The chain links TRBV2 to TRBJ1-5; D is possibly TRBD1 (5 bases). With 3 bases removed from V and 0 bases from J, the gap between germline ends came to 9 bases. CDR3 length: 15 residues. Germline V gene sequence: CDR1 SNHLY, CDR2 FYNNEI.